The 23 T cell receptor beta chains given below trace back to one sample, sequenced in a study of T cells after yellow fever vaccination. TCRdb recomputed calls from the 5' RACE reads with MiXCR, one row per CDR3 protein. The sample carries 500,000 to 550,000 distinct CDR3 sequences, 21% recorded once. The source was PBMCs, collected roughly 23 days after the first yellow fever vaccination. These receptors all stem from a man between 18 and 29 years old who received the YFV17D yellow fever vaccine.

The V gene is TRBV4-1, the J gene TRBJ1-1; 7 nucleotides line up with TRBD1. J was trimmed by 4 bases and V by 2 bases; bases with no gene match: 10. The CDR3 covers 16 residues. CDR1 and CDR2 (germline): MGHRA, YSYEKL. This CDR3 reads CASSQFPGGSGTEAFF. CDR3 nucleotides: TGCGCCAGCAGCCAATTCCCAGGGGGGAGTGGCACTGAAGCTTTCTTT.

The chain joins TRBV29-1 to TRBJ2-7; TRBD1 aligns across 8 bases. Germline values: CDR1 SQVTM, CDR2 ANQGSEA. The CDR3 has 13 amino acids. Unmatched junction bases numbered 4, after V lost 4 bases and J lost 2 bases. The CDR3 nucleotides read TGCAGCGTTGGAGGACAGGGCGCCTACGAGCAGTACTTC. It yields the protein CSVGGQGAYEQYF.

The CDR3 DNA reads as TGTGCCAGCAGCATCCGGGGGGCCCCTAAAGGGACCCAGTACTTC. Protein product: CASSIRGAPKGTQYF. This sequence joins TRBV4-2 and TRBJ2-5; D perhaps matches TRBD2 (7 bases). CDR3 length: 15 amino acids. Germline-derived CDR1 and CDR2 are LGHNA and YNFKEQ. Between the trimmed V and J ends, which lost 5 bases and 7 bases, there was a span of 20 bases.

V and J are TRBV20-1 and TRBJ1-4; tentative D call: TRBD1 (6 bases). CDR3 length: 13 residues. Germline values: CDR1 DFQATT, CDR2 SNEGSKA (reference sequence). Trimming took off 5 bases at V and 3 bases at J, with 10 bases between the two ends. Written as DNA, the CDR3 is TGCAGTGCTCCACAGGGATCTAATGAAAAACTGTTTTTT. Protein sequence: CSAPQGSNEKLFF.

This clonotype showed up just once. The V gene is TRBV4-3, the J gene TRBJ2-3; 8 positions agree with TRBD2. CDR3 length: 16 amino acids. With V trimmed by 2 bases and J by 2 bases, 6 bases remained unmatched. Germline V lookup: CDR1 LGHNA, CDR2 YSLEER. The DNA of the CDR3 is TGCGCCAGCAGCCAATGGAGCGGGGGACTCACAGATACGCAGTATTTT. This codes for CASSQWSGGLTDTQYF.

The rearrangement uses TRBV19 and TRBJ2-1; D tentatively reads TRBD1 or TRBD2 (5 bases each). The V end was cut by 7 bases, the J end by 6 bases, with 13 bases between. Germline CDR1 reads LNHDA; CDR2 reads SQIVND (reference sequence). The CDR3 runs 13 residues. This CDR3 is CASTMGTSNEQFF. Here the CDR3 DNA reads TGTGCCAGTACTATGGGGACCTCCAATGAGCAGTTCTTC.

This clonotype was counted between two and nine times. V usage is TRBV11-2 and J usage is TRBJ1-4; D may be TRBD1 (5 bases). Germline CDR1 is SGHAT and CDR2 is FQNNGV. This CDR3 is built from 12 residues. Trimming stripped 2 bases from V and 10 bases from J, with 8 bases between. The CDR3 DNA sequence: TGTGCCAGCAGCTTACTGAGGGGAAAACTGTTTTTT. Translating it yields CASSLLRGKLFF.

The J gene is TRBJ2-1, the V gene TRBV12-3 or TRBV12-4; the match to TRBD1 covers 7 bases. The V gene end was trimmed by 1 base and the J gene end by 2 bases; junction bases not matched to a gene: 2. The CDR3 consists of 15 residues. The CDR3 coding sequence is TGTGCCAGCAGTTTAGAGGGGGCCACCTACAATGAGCAGTTCTTC. Translating gives CASSLEGATYNEQFF.

This chain links TRBV4-3 with TRBJ2-3, with no clear D. Germline CDR1 reads LGHNA; CDR2 reads YSLEER. V shed 2 bases and J shed 2 bases, with 8 bases lying between them. The CDR3 runs to 14 residues. The chain's CDR3 is CASSQNPNTDTQYF. The CDR3 coding sequence is TGCGCCAGCAGCCAAAACCCGAACACAGATACGCAGTATTTT.

The V and J genes are TRBV12-3 or TRBV12-4 and TRBJ2-7; D could derive from TRBD1 or TRBD2 (6 bases each). Trimming left V 4 bases short and J 6 bases short, with 10 bases between. The CDR3 has 12 residues. In DNA form, the CDR3 reads TGTGCCAGCAGTTCCGAGGGGGGCGAGCAGTACTTC. Amino acids: CASSSEGGEQYF.

Ten or more counts support this clonotype. The chain carries TRBV3-1 and TRBJ1-2; D unclear. There are 14 residues in the CDR3. The germline V gene has CDR1 LGHDT and CDR2 YNNKEL (reference sequence). V was trimmed by 0 bases and J by 8 bases, leaving 13 bases between them. CDR3 sequence reads: CASSQDSLYSGYTF. CDR3 DNA sequence: TGTGCCAGCAGCCAAGACAGTCTTTATAGCGGCTACACCTTC.

The gene calls are TRBV7-8 and TRBJ2-4; 8 positions agree with TRBD2. CDR1 is SGHVS and CDR2 is FQNEAQ in the germline V gene. The junction had 3 bases not matched to a gene; V was cut back by 4 bases and J by 1 base. The CDR3 has 15 amino acids. This chain's CDR3 is CASSSGGAAKNIQYF. The CDR3 nucleotides read TGTGCCAGCAGCTCGGGGGGGGCCGCCAAAAACATTCAGTACTTC.

V gene TRBV6-1 combines with J gene TRBJ2-4, with D possibly matching TRBD2 (7 bases). The CDR3 spans 15 residues. V was cut by 4 bases and J by 6 bases, with 16 bases left in between. The V gene's germline CDR1 is MNHNS and CDR2 SASEGT. The CDR3 sequence is CASSVQGGVGNIQYF. The CDR3 region has the DNA TGTGCCAGCAGTGTCCAAGGGGGGGTCGGAAACATTCAGTACTTC.

There are a few counts of this clonotype. The CDR3 reads CASSHFGQPQHF. The CDR3 region has the DNA TGTGCCAGCAGTCACTTCGGACAGCCCCAGCATTTT. The gene calls are TRBV7-2 and TRBJ1-5; D gene unclear. V was shortened by 6 bases and J by 7 bases, with 10 bases between the two germline ends. The germline V gene has CDR1 SGHTA and CDR2 FQGNSA. The CDR3 is 12 amino acids.

The rearrangement joins TRBV6-5 to TRBJ2-5; 7 bases match TRBD2. The CDR3 extends over 17 amino acids. With V trimmed by 0 bases and J by 5 bases, 12 bases remained unmatched. CDR1 and CDR2 (germline): MNHEY, SVGAGI. The CDR3 here is CASSYSWTRGFGETQYF. The CDR3 DNA sequence: TGTGCCAGCAGTTACTCGTGGACTAGAGGGTTTGGGGAGACCCAGTACTTC.

This clonotype was detected only a few times. This chain uses TRBV7-9 with TRBJ2-1; 7 nucleotides match TRBD1. The CDR3 totals 15 residues. CDR1 is SEHNR and CDR2 is FQNEAQ in the germline V gene (reference sequence). J lost 5 bases, V lost 1 base, and 5 bases had no gene match. The CDR3 loop reads CASSLGQGEHNEQFF. The CDR3 nucleotides are TGTGCCAGCAGCTTAGGACAGGGTGAGCACAATGAGCAGTTCTTC.

The chain has TRBV7-9 and TRBJ2-5; tentative D call: TRBD2 (7 bases). The germline CDR1 and CDR2 sequences are SEHNR and FQNEAQ (reference sequence). There are 14 residues in the CDR3. Between the trimmed V and J ends, which lost 5 bases and 5 bases, there was a span of 15 bases. The CDR3 loop reads CASSVVGGHETQYF. The CDR3, as DNA: TGTGCCAGCAGCGTCGTCGGGGGGCACGAGACCCAGTACTTC.

This clonotype turned up a few times. The chain couples TRBV6-2 or TRBV6-3 to TRBJ2-1, with 7 bases aligning to TRBD1. Germline V gives CDR1 MNHEY, CDR2 SVGEGT. Trimming at V came to 2 bases and at J to 12 bases, leaving 13 bases not matched to a gene. The CDR3 loop spans 15 amino acids. The CDR3, as DNA: TGTGCCAGCAGTTACAAAGGGGGCGGTGGTACAGGGCAGTTCTTC. It translates to CASSYKGGGGTGQFF.

This clonotype was detected ten times or more. The genes are TRBV20-1 and TRBJ1-2, with unresolved D. Germline V gives CDR1 DFQATT, CDR2 SNEGSKA (reference sequence). V lost 0 bases and J 6 bases, leaving 11 bases between the germline ends. The CDR3 is 13 amino acids. CDR3 nucleotide sequence: TGCAGTGCTAGAGATAACGTGGGGAATGGCTACACCTTC. This translates into CSARDNVGNGYTF.

This clonotype was observed a handful of times. This sequence joins TRBV7-2 and TRBJ2-1; 11 positions match TRBD1. CDR1 is SGHTA, CDR2 FQGNSA, per germline. This CDR3 contains 15 residues. V was pared by 0 bases and J by 9 bases, with 4 bases of the junction left unmatched. CDR3 sequence (DNA): TGTGCCAGCAGCTTAGCCAGGACAGGGGGCGGTGAGCAGTTCTTC. Its protein is CASSLARTGGGEQFF.

The chain uses TRBV15 and TRBJ2-3; D unresolved. V was shortened by 1 base and J by 7 bases, with 9 bases between the two germline ends. The CDR3 is 13 residues long. Germline-derived CDR1 and CDR2 are LNHNV and YYDKDF (reference sequence). In DNA form, the CDR3 reads TGTGCCACCAGCAGAGGCGAGGTACATACGCAGTATTTT. Protein sequence: CATSRGEVHTQYF.

The rearrangement uses TRBV5-5 and TRBJ2-7; weak D call: TRBD1 (6 bases). Per germline, CDR1 SGHKS and CDR2 YYEKEE (reference sequence). V was clipped by 1 base and J by 12 bases, with 14 bases between them. This CDR3 is 12 amino acids long. This chain's CDR3 is CASSLTGLFPYV. In DNA, the CDR3 is TGTGCCAGCAGCTTGACAGGGCTTTTCCCGTACGTC.

This clonotype was seen at least ten times. The V call is TRBV12-3 or TRBV12-4, the J call TRBJ2-5, with 9 bases that match TRBD1. V trimming: 3 bases; J trimming: 5 bases; junction bases outside the gene matches: 7. CDR3 length: 15 amino acids. CDR3 protein: CASSFKTGGMETQYF. The CDR3 DNA reads TGTGCCAGCAGTTTTAAGACAGGGGGGATGGAGACCCAGTACTTC.